This note documents a single T cell receptor beta chain sequence. Its antigen remains unidentified. TCRdb re-analysed the 5' RACE reads in MiXCR, keeping a single row per CDR3 protein. Seen here are a few hundred thousand distinct CDR3 sequences, 20% to 25% observed once, and the top ten hold just under 3%. The source of the sample is a study of identical twins. Notes on the study in general: Zero-insertion results could be subject to partial confounding by invariant MAIT and iNKT cells. Abundant beta clonotypes from cord blood had fewer insertions, unlike memory repertoires, which showed none.

The CDR3 sequence is 16 residues long. CDR1 and CDR2 from the germline V gene are SGDLS and YYNGEE. The trim removed 1 base at V and 7 bases at J, leaving 7 bases unmatched. The sample also formed part of further work on T cells expressing NK-cell markers. That work states: Once again these clonotypes came out on top in the CD3+CD56-NKG2C+ fraction of a few donors. Questions lingered over whether expanded NKG2C+ T cell clones were HCMV-specific.

The clonotype was recovered from a woman under 30 in good health. The sequencing input was CD4+ T cells sorted from blood. This chain links TRBV9 with TRBJ2-1; 11 bases are a match to TRBD2. The chain's CDR3 is CASSVLGASGRNEQFF. The CDR3 bases are TGTGCCAGCAGCGTACTCGGGGCTAGCGGGAGGAATGAGCAGTTCTTC. Full variable domain (outside the CDR3, taken from reference TRBV9 and TRBJ2-1): DSGVTQTPKHLITATGQRVTLRCSPRSGDLSVYWYQQSLDQGLQFLIQYYNGEERAKGNILERFSAQQFPDLHSELNLSSLELGDSALYFCASSVLGASGRNEQFFGPGTRLTVL.